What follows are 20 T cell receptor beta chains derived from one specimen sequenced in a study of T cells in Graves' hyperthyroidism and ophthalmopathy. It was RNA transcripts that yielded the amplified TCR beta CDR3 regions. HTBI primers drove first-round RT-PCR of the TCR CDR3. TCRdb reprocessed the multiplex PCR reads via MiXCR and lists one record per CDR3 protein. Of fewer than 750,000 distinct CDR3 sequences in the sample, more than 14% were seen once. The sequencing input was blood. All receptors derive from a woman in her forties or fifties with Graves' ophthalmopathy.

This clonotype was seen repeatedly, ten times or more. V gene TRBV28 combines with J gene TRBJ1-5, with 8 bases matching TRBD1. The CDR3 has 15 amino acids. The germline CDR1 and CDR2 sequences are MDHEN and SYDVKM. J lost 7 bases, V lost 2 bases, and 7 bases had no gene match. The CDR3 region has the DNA TGTGCCAGCAGTTTAGGGACAGGAACTAAGCAGCCCCAGCATTTT. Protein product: CASSLGTGTKQPQHF.

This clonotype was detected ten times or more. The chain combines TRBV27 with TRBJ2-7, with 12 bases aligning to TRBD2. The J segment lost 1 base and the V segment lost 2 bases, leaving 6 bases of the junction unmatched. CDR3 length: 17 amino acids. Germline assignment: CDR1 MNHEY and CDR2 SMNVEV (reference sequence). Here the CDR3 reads CASSLLAGGTSSYEQYF. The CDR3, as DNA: TGTGCCAGCAGTTTACTAGCGGGAGGGACTTCGTCCTACGAGCAGTACTTC.

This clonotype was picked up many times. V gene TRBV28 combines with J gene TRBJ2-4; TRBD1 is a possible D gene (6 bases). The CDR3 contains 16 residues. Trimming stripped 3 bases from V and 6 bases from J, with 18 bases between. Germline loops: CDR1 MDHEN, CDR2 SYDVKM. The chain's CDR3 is CASSFRLTGFGNIQYF. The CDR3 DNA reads TGTGCCAGCAGTTTCCGTCTTACAGGGTTCGGAAACATTCAGTACTTC.

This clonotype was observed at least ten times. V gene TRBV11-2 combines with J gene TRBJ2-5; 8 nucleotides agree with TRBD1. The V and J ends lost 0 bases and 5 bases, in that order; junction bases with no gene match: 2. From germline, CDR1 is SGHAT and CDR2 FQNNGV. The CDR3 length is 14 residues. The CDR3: CASSLDWTGETQYF. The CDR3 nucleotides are TGTGCCAGCAGCTTAGATTGGACAGGGGAGACCCAGTACTTC.

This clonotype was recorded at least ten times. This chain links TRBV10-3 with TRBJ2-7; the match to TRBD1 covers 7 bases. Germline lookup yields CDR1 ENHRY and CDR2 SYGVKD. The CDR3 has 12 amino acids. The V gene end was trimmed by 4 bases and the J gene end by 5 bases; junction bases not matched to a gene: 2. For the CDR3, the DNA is TGTGCCATCAGTGGGACAGGCAACGAGCAGTACTTC. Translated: CAISGTGNEQYF.

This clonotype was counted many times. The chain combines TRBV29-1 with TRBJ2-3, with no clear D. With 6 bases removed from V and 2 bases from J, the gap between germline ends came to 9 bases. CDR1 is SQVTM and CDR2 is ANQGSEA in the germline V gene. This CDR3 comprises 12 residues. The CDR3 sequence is CSVHLATDTQYF. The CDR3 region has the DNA TGCAGCGTCCACTTAGCCACAGATACGCAGTATTTT.

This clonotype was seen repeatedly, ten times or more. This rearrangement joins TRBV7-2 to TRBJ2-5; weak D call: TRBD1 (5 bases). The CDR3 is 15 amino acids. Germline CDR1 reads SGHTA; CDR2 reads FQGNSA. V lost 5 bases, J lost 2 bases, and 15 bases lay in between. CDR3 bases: TGTGCCAGCAGCCCCGGACACCCATTACAAGAGACCCAGTACTTC. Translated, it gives CASSPGHPLQETQYF.

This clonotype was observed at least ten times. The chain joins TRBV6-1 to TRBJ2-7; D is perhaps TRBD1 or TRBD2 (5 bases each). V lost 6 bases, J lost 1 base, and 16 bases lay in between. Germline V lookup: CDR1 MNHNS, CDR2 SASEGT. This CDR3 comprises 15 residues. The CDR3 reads CASSSYGTNSYEQYF. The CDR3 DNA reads TGTGCCAGCAGCTCATACGGGACGAATTCCTACGAGCAGTACTTC.

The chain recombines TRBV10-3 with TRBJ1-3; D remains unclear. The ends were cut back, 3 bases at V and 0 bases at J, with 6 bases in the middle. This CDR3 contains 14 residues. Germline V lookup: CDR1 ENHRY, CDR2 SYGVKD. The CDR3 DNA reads TGTGCCATCAGTGACAATAGCTCTGGAAACACCATATATTTT. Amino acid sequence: CAISDNSSGNTIYF.

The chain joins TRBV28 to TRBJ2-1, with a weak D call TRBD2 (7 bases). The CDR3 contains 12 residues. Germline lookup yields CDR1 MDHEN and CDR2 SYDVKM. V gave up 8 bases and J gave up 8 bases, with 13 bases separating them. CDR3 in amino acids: CASSGGWDEQFF. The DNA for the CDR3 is TGTGCCAGCTCGGGGGGCTGGGATGAGCAGTTCTTC.

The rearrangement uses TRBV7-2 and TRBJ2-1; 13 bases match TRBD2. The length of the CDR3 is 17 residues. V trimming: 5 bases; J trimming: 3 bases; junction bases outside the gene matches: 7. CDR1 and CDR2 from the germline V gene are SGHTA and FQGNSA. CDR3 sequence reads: CASSLQGLAGFYNEQFF. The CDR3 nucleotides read TGTGCCAGCAGCCTCCAGGGACTAGCGGGATTCTACAATGAGCAGTTCTTC. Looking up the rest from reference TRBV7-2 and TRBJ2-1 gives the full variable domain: GAGVSQSPSNKVTEKGKDVELRCDPISGHTALYWYRQSLGQGLEFLIYFQGNSAPDKSGLPSDRFSAERTGGSVSTLTIQRTQQEDSAVYLCASSLQGLAGFYNEQFFGPGTRLTVL.

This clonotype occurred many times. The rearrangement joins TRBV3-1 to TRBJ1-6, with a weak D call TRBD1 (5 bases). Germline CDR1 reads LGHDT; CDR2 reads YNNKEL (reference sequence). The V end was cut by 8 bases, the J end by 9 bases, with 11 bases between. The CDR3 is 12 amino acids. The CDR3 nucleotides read TGTGCCAGCGGAAAAGGGACTTCACCCCTCCACTTT. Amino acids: CASGKGTSPLHF.

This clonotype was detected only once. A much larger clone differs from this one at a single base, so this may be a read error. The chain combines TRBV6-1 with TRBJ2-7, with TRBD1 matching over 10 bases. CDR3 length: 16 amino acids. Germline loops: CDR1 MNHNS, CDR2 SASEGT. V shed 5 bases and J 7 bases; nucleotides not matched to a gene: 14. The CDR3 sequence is CASSRGVDRGSNEQYF. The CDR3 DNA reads TGTGCCAGCAGTAGGGGGGTGGACAGGGGGTCAAATGAGCAGTACTTC.

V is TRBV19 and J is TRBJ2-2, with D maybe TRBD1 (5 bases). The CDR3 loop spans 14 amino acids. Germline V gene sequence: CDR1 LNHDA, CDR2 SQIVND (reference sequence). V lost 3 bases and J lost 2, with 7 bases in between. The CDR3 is CASSIQGNTGELFF. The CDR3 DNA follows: TGTGCCAGTAGTATCCAGGGTAACACCGGGGAGCTGTTTTTT.

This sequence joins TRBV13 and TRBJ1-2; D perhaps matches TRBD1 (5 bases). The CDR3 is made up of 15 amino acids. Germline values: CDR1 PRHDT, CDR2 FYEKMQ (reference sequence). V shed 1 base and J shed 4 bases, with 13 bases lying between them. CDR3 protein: CASSLVRYDSYGYTF. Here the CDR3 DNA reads TGTGCCAGCAGCTTAGTCAGGTATGACAGCTATGGCTACACCTTC.

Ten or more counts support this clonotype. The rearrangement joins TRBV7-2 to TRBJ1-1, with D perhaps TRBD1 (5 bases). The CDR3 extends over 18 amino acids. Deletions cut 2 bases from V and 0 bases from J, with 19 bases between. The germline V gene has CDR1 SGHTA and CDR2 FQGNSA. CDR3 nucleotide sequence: TGTGCCAGCAGCTTATACCCCCCCGTTTTGGGGGTGAACACTGAAGCTTTCTTT. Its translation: CASSLYPPVLGVNTEAFF.

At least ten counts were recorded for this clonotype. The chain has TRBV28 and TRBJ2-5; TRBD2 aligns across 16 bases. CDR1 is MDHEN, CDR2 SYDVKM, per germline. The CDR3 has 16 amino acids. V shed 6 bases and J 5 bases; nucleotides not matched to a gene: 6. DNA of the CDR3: TGTGCCAGCAGCGAGGGACTAGCGGGAGGGCAGGAGACCCAGTACTTC. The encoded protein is CASSEGLAGGQETQYF.

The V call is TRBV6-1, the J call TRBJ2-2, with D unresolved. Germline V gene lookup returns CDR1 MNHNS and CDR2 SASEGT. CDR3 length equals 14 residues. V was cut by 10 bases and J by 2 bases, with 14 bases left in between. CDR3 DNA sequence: TGTGCCACCCCCGCACAGAGAAACACCGGGGAGCTGTTTTTT. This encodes CATPAQRNTGELFF.

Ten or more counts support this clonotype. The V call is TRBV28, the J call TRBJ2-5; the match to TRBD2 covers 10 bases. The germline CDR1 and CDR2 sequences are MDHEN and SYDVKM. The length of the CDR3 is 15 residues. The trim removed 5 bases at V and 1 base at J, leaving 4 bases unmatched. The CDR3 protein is CASSPWTSGQETQYF. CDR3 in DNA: TGTGCCAGCAGTCCGTGGACTAGCGGCCAAGAGACCCAGTACTTC.

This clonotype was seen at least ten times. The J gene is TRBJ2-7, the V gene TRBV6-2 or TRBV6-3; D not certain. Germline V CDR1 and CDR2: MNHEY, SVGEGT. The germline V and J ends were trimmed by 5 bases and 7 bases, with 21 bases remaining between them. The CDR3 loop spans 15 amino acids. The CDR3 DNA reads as TGTGCCAGCAGTCTCGGACCGCCTCCTAGGTGGGAGCAGTACTTC. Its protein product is CASSLGPPPRWEQYF.